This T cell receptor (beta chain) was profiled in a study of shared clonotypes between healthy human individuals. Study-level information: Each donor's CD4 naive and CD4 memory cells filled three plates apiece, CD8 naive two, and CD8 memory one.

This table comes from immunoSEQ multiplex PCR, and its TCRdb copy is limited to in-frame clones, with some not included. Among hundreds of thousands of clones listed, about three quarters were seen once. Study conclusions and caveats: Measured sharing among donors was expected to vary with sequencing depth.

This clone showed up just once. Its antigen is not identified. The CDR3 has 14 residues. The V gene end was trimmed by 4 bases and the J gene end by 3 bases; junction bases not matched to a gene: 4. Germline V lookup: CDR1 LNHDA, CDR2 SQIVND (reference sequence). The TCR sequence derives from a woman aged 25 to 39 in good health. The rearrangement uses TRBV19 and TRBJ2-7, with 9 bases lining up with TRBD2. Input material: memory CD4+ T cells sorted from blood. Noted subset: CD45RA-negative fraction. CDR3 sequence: CASSTRGGDYEQYF. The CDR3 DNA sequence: TGTGCCAGTAGTACGCGCGGGGGGGACTACGAGCAGTACTTC.